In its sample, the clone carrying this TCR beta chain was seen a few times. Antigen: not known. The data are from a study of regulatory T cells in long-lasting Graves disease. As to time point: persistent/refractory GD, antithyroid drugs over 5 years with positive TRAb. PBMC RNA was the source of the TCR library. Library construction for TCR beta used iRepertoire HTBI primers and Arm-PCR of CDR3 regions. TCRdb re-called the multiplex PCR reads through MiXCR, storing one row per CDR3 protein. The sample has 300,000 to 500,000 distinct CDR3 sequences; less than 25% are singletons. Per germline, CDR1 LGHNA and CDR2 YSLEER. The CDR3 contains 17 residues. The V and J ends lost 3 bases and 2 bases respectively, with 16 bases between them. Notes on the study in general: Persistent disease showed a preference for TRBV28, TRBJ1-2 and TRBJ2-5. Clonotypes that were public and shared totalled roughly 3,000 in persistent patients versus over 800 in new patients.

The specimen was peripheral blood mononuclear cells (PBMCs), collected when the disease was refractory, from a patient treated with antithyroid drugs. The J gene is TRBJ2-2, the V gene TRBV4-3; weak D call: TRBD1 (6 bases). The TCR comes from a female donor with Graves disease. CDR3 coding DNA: TGCGCCAGCAGCCACGACCATGATGGGGGCAACACCGGGGAGCTGTTTTTT. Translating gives CASSHDHDGGNTGELFF.